Listed below are T cell receptor beta chains from one sample, sequenced in a study of blood T cell repertoires in COVID-19. The protocol was immunoSEQ multiplex PCR, while the TCRdb copy is restricted to in-frame clones and leaves out a portion. The table includes roughly 140,000 clones, 85% to 90% detected once. Material: peripheral blood. The receptors were sampled from a middle-aged woman with acute or convalescent COVID-19. CDR3s include the opening cysteine and the closing phenylalanine or tryptophan. A D gene is named only where the DNA matches it firmly. Not all rows give a size; the values are once, few, many and, for expanded clones, a class.

clone size	J gene	V gene	D gene	CDR3 protein	CDR3 DNA
few	TRBJ1-4	TRBV27	.	CASGNDGKNEKLFF	TGTGCCAGCGGAAATGACGGGAAGAATGAAAAACTGTTTTTT
.	TRBJ2-7	TRBV4-1	.	CASSQDDGSSYEQYF	TGCGCCAGCAGCCAAGACGACGGGAGCTCCTACGAGCAGTACTTC
.	TRBJ2-5	TRBV2	TRBD1	CASNPTGGRVETQYF	TGTGCCAGCAACCCCACAGGGGGCAGGGTGGAGACCCAGTACTTC
.	TRBJ2-3	TRBV28	.	CASSLVAETLPADTQYF	TGTGCCAGCAGTTTAGTGGCGGAGACCCTCCCCGCAGATACGCAGTATTTT
few	TRBJ2-1	TRBV11-1	TRBD2	CASQLGTGGDEQFF	TGTGCCAGCCAGCTTGGGACGGGGGGGGATGAGCAGTTCTTC
.	TRBJ1-4	TRBV6-5	TRBD1	CASTLDRVNEKLFF	TGTGCCAGCACCCTGGACAGGGTTAATGAAAAACTGTTTTTT
.	TRBJ2-7	TRBV23-1	TRBD2	CASKSPGLAGNRSSYEQYF	TGCGCCAGTAAAAGCCCGGGACTAGCGGGGAACAGGTCATCCTACGAGCAGTACTTC
.	TRBJ1-1	TRBV7-9	.	CASSFFQGNTEAFF	TGTGCCAGCAGCTTTTTTCAGGGGAATACTGAAGCTTTCTTT
.	TRBJ2-1	TRBV2	TRBD2	CASRGTGGPDNEQFF	TGTGCCAGCAGGGGTACGGGAGGGCCAGACAATGAGCAGTTCTTC
.	TRBJ2-2	TRBV15	.	CATSRDGRNTGELFF	TGTGCCACCAGCAGAGATGGGCGAAACACCGGGGAGCTGTTTTTT
.	TRBJ2-5	TRBV28	TRBD2	CASSSGTSGRMEETQYF	TGTGCCAGCAGTTCCGGGACTAGCGGGAGGATGGAGGAGACCCAGTACTTC
.	TRBJ2-5	TRBV7-8	TRBD1	CATRPNRGRQETQYF	TGTGCCACAAGACCAAACAGGGGGCGACAAGAGACCCAGTACTTC
.	TRBJ2-3	TRBV19	TRBD2	CASSISPGTSGGTDTQYF	TGTGCCAGTAGTATTTCCCCCGGGACTAGCGGTGGCACAGATACGCAGTATTTT
.	TRBJ1-4	TRBV11-2	TRBD1	CASSGFRDRAEKLFF	TGTGCCAGCAGCGGATTCCGGGACAGGGCTGAAAAACTGTTTTTT
few	TRBJ1-3	TRBV6-5	.	CASSISSGNTIYF	TGTGCCAGCAGTATTAGCTCTGGAAACACCATATATTTT
.	TRBJ1-1	TRBV4-2	.	CASSQDRQMNTEAFF	TGTGCCAGCAGCCAAGACAGACAGATGAACACTGAAGCTTTCTTT
.	TRBJ2-3	TRBV24-1	TRBD1	CAVGTGATDTQYF	TGTGCCGTAGGGACAGGGGCCACAGATACGCAGTATTTT
.	TRBJ2-7	TRBV7-3	TRBD1	CASSAEVGTVYF	TGTGCCAGCAGCGCAGAGGTAGGGACAGTGTACTTC
.	TRBJ2-5	TRBV10-3	.	CAISVGGVEQETQYF	TGTGCCATCAGCGTGGGAGGAGTAGAACAAGAGACCCAGTACTTC
.	TRBJ2-3	TRBV9	TRBD1	CASSVRGTGVTDTQYF	TGTGCCAGCAGCGTAAGAGGGACAGGGGTAACAGATACGCAGTATTTT
.	TRBJ2-5	TRBV7-3	TRBD2	CASSLNPWTSGMTEETQYF	TGTGCCAGCAGCTTAAACCCCTGGACTAGCGGGATGACTGAAGAGACCCAGTACTTC
once	TRBJ1-6	TRBV3-1/TRBV3-2	.	CASSQEGGFYNSPLHF	TGTGCCAGCAGCCAAGAAGGAGGGTTTTATAATTCACCCCTCCACTTT
.	TRBJ1-2	TRBV7-8	.	CASSLEHLYGYTF	TGTGCCAGCAGCTTAGAGCACCTTTATGGCTACACCTTC
few	TRBJ1-3	TRBV7-9	TRBD1	CASSNIYRGSFSGNTIYF	TGTGCCAGCAGCAACATATACAGGGGGTCGTTCTCTGGAAACACCATATATTTT
.	TRBJ2-2	TRBV3-1/TRBV3-2	.	CASSLSPTGDGSGELFF	TGTGCCAGCAGCCTGAGCCCGACAGGCGACGGGTCCGGGGAGCTGTTTTTT
few	TRBJ2-1	TRBV6-4	.	CASSPNEQFF	TGTGCCAGCAGTCCTAATGAGCAGTTCTTC
.	TRBJ2-3	TRBV6-5	TRBD1	CASSYSGQRSTDTQYF	TGTGCCAGCAGTTACTCGGGACAGAGAAGCACAGATACGCAGTATTTT